The 23 T cell receptor beta chains below come from one sample, sequenced in a study of siplizumab effects on memory and regulatory T cells. TCRdb's table, derived via immunoSEQ multiplex PCR, lists solely in-frame clones and lacks some. The sample carries around 94,000 clones, 80% to 95% recorded once. Source material: CD4+ T cells sorted from blood. Receptors originate from a human donor in good health.

This rearrangement joins TRBV5-4 to TRBJ2-2, with 9 nucleotides matching TRBD1. The trim removed 2 bases at V and 4 bases at J, leaving 3 bases unmatched. CDR1 and CDR2 from the germline V gene are SGHNT and YYREEE (reference sequence). The CDR3 totals 15 residues. The CDR3 DNA follows: TGTGCCAGCAGCTTTGACAGGGGGATCACCGGGGAGCTGTTTTTT. Protein: CASSFDRGITGELFF.

The sample holds one count of this clone. The V call is TRBV14, the J call TRBJ1-1; D possibly corresponds to TRBD1 (5 bases). CDR3 length: 14 amino acids. The V end was cut by 2 bases, the J end by 4 bases, with 11 bases between. The germline V gene encodes CDR1 SGHDN and CDR2 FVKESK. In nucleotides, the CDR3 is TGTGCCAGCAGCCAACTTTGGGGGGGCACTGAAGCTTTCTTT. Translated: CASSQLWGGTEAFF.

The chain uses TRBV5-1 and TRBJ2-7; 8 nucleotides agree with TRBD2. The germline gives CDR1 SGHRS, CDR2 YFSETQ. The CDR3 is 17 residues long. J was trimmed by 2 bases and V by 4 bases; bases with no gene match: 14. CDR3: CASSPGMGAGGAYEQYF. The CDR3 DNA sequence: TGCGCCAGCAGCCCGGGCATGGGGGCGGGAGGCGCCTACGAGCAGTACTTC.

The chain carries TRBV7-8 and TRBJ2-5, with D tentatively TRBD2 (6 bases). Trimming pared 2 bases from V and 5 bases from J, leaving 18 bases between. The CDR3 length is 16 residues. Germline CDR1 and CDR2: SGHVS and FQNEAQ. The chain's CDR3 is CASSLRVGTRAETQYF. Written as DNA, the CDR3 is TGTGCCAGCAGCTTAAGGGTGGGGACTCGAGCGGAGACCCAGTACTTC. Filled out from reference TRBV7-8 and TRBJ2-5, the complete variable domain reads GAGVSQSPRYKVAKRGQDVALRCDPISGHVSLFWYQQALGQGPEFLTYFQNEAQLDKSGLPSDRFFAERPEGSVSTLKIQRTQQEDSAVYLCASSLRVGTRAETQYFGPGTRLLVL.

The J gene is TRBJ1-3, the V gene TRBV25-1; TRBD1 aligns across 7 bases. The CDR3 extends over 14 amino acids. The germline V gene encodes CDR1 MGHDK and CDR2 SYGVNS. V gave up 6 bases and J gave up 4 bases; unmatched junction bases: 6. The CDR3 DNA is TGTGCCAGCAGAATTACAGGGGAAGGAAACACCATATATTTT. It specifies CASRITGEGNTIYF.

This chain joins TRBV9 and TRBJ2-5, with D perhaps being TRBD1 or TRBD2 (5 bases each). CDR1 is SGDLS, CDR2 YYNGEE, per germline. The CDR3 consists of 16 residues. V was cut by 4 bases and J by 8 bases, with 24 bases left in between. The CDR3 region has the DNA TGTGCCAGCAGCCCCGGCTCTGCCCGGGGCCGGGGAACCCAGTACTTC. It encodes CASSPGSARGRGTQYF.

The J gene is TRBJ2-7, the V gene TRBV5-6; possibly TRBD2 for D (6 bases). Germline lookup yields CDR1 SGHDT and CDR2 YYEEEE. V lost 1 base, J lost 2 bases, and 19 bases lay in between. The CDR3 extends over 17 amino acids. CDR3 in DNA: TGTGCCAGCAGCTTGTGGTCCGGGAGTCGTGGGGCCTACGAGCAGTACTTC. It translates to CASSLWSGSRGAYEQYF.

The chain recombines TRBV4-1 with TRBJ2-3; D ambiguous. There are 17 residues in the CDR3. Germline V lookup: CDR1 MGHRA, CDR2 YSYEKL. The ends were cut back, 0 bases at V and 6 bases at J, with 19 bases in the middle. The chain's CDR3 is CASSQENQAAPRDTQYF. The CDR3 coding sequence is TGCGCCAGCAGCCAAGAGAATCAGGCCGCCCCCAGGGATACGCAGTATTTT.

The chain combines TRBV7-8 with TRBJ2-2; possible D gene TRBD2, 6 bases. With 0 bases removed from V and 4 bases from J, the gap between germline ends came to 12 bases. The germline CDR1 and CDR2 sequences are SGHVS and FQNEAQ. CDR3 length equals 16 residues. For the CDR3, the DNA is TGTGCCAGCAGCTTAGCCATAGACGGGGGCACCGGGGAGCTGTTTTTT. This sequence encodes CASSLAIDGGTGELFF.

The chain uses TRBV19 and TRBJ2-7; no reliable D call. CDR3 length: 13 residues. Germline assignment: CDR1 LNHDA and CDR2 SQIVND (reference sequence). Trimming left V 2 bases short and J 2 bases short, with 7 bases between. The CDR3 bases are TGTGCCAGTAGTATACGGCAGACCTACGAGCAGTACTTC. This sequence encodes CASSIRQTYEQYF.

V gene TRBV2 combines with J gene TRBJ2-1; a possible D gene is TRBD1 (5 bases). V shed 4 bases and J shed 0 bases, with 7 bases lying between them. In germline, CDR1 is SNHLY, CDR2 FYNNEI. The CDR3 consists of 14 residues. CDR3 amino acids: CASSGQISYNEQFF. For the CDR3, the DNA is TGTGCCAGCAGTGGACAGATCTCCTACAATGAGCAGTTCTTC.

This chain joins TRBV2 and TRBJ1-1, with D unresolved. This CDR3 comprises 13 residues. V was pared by 9 bases and J by 1 base, with 12 bases between. Germline V lookup: CDR1 SNHLY, CDR2 FYNNEI. The CDR3 nucleotides read TGTGCCAGGATGATGGGTGGGAACACTGAAGCTTTCTTT. It translates to CARMMGGNTEAFF.

V usage is TRBV18 and J usage is TRBJ1-4, with D possibly matching TRBD1 (5 bases). The CDR3 runs 13 residues. V was clipped by 3 bases and J by 6 bases, with 8 bases between them. From germline, CDR1 is KGHSH and CDR2 LQKENI. CDR3: CASSPGQDEKLFF. CDR3 in DNA: TGTGCCAGCTCACCCGGACAAGATGAAAAACTGTTTTTT.

This sequence joins TRBV11-3 and TRBJ2-4; 8 nucleotides agree with TRBD1. The CDR3 covers 13 residues. J was trimmed by 7 bases and V by 5 bases; bases with no gene match: 4. Germline CDR1 SGHNT, CDR2 YENEEA. Written as DNA, the CDR3 is TGTGCCAGCAGCAGGGGGGACAGGAACATTCAGTACTTC. It yields the protein CASSRGDRNIQYF. Variable domain in full (rest from reference TRBV11-3 and TRBJ2-4): EAGVVQSPRYKIIEKKQPVAFWCNPISGHNTLYWYLQNLGQGPELLIRYENEEAVDDSQLPKDRFSAERLKGVDSTLKIQPAELGDSAVYLCASSRGDRNIQYFGAGTRLSVL.

This chain links TRBV10-2 with TRBJ2-5; 9 bases are shared with TRBD2. Germline assignment: CDR1 WSHSY and CDR2 SAAADI. V lost 10 bases and J lost 4; bases outside the gene matches: 22. The CDR3 runs 18 residues. The CDR3 spells CATDIKTSGVLGRETQYF. In DNA, the CDR3 is TGCGCCACCGACATTAAGACTAGCGGAGTCCTCGGGAGAGAGACCCAGTACTTC.

In this sample, this clone turned up once. The V gene is TRBV28, the J gene TRBJ2-1; D is possibly TRBD1 or TRBD2 (5 bases each). The ends were cut back, 4 bases at V and 4 bases at J, with 20 bases in the middle. The CDR3 runs to 17 residues. CDR1 MDHEN and CDR2 SYDVKM come from the germline V gene. In DNA, the CDR3 is TGTGCCAGCAGTTCTCAGAGGGACCGCATGAGATACAATGAGCAGTTCTTC. Amino acid sequence: CASSSQRDRMRYNEQFF.

Concerning this clone: Within the sample, other DNA sequences also encode this same CDR3. The rearrangement joins TRBV27 to TRBJ2-3, with 11 bases matching TRBD2. V shed 6 bases, J shed 5 bases, and the junction held 7 bases outside the gene matches. Germline V lookup: CDR1 MNHEY, CDR2 SMNVEV (reference sequence). The CDR3 is 15 residues long. The chain's CDR3 is CASSFSGRAGDTQYF. For the CDR3, the DNA is TGTGCCAGCAGCTTTAGCGGGAGGGCCGGAGATACGCAGTATTTT.

This chain connects TRBV7-9 to TRBJ2-1; tentative D call: TRBD1 (7 bases). This CDR3 has 15 residues. Trimming left V 6 bases short and J 7 bases short, with 19 bases between. The germline V gene has CDR1 SEHNR and CDR2 FQNEAQ (reference sequence). The CDR3 is CASRSAQTGRNEQFF. CDR3 DNA: TGTGCCAGCAGAAGTGCTCAGACAGGGAGGAATGAGCAGTTCTTC.

The gene calls are TRBV6-6 and TRBJ2-5; D might be TRBD2 (6 bases). Germline lookup yields CDR1 MNHNY and CDR2 SVGAGI (reference sequence). The V gene lost 6 bases and the J gene lost 2 bases, with 16 bases spanning the gap. The CDR3 is made up of 15 amino acids. The CDR3 reads CASSPTRGTQETQYF. In nucleotides, the CDR3 is TGTGCCAGCAGCCCCACACGGGGGACTCAAGAGACCCAGTACTTC.

The genes are TRBV4-2 and TRBJ2-3; D gene ambiguous. The V gene's germline CDR1 is LGHNA and CDR2 YNFKEQ. The CDR3 is made up of 18 amino acids. Trimming left V 0 bases short and J 1 base short, with 17 bases between. The CDR3 here is CASSQETGRAWGTDTQYF. CDR3 bases: TGTGCCAGCAGCCAAGAAACCGGGCGTGCTTGGGGCACAGATACGCAGTATTTT.

V is TRBV6-6 and J is TRBJ2-1; D is unresolved. V was shortened by 4 bases and J by 4 bases, with 14 bases between the two germline ends. The germline gives CDR1 MNHNY, CDR2 SVGAGI (reference sequence). CDR3 size: 15 residues. CDR3 nucleotides: TGTGCCAGCAGTTTTTCGGGCGCACGGTACAATGAGCAGTTCTTC. Its translation is CASSFSGARYNEQFF.

The V call is TRBV27, the J call TRBJ1-5, with 10 bases fitting TRBD1. The CDR3 spans 16 residues. The V and J ends lost 3 bases and 6 bases, in that order; junction bases with no gene match: 8. Germline loops: CDR1 MNHEY, CDR2 SMNVEV (reference sequence). CDR3 nucleotide sequence: TGTGCCAGCAGTTTGCTACCGACAGGGGGCAGTCAGCCCCAGCATTTT. As protein: CASSLLPTGGSQPQHF.

This clone was found once. The V call is TRBV19, the J call TRBJ2-2, with 12 bases that match TRBD2. The V and J ends lost 8 bases and 5 bases, in that order; junction bases with no gene match: 0. The CDR3 has 13 residues. Germline loops: CDR1 LNHDA, CDR2 SQIVND (reference sequence). The CDR3 loop reads CASGTSGTGELFF. CDR3 coding DNA: TGTGCCAGTGGGACTAGCGGGACCGGGGAGCTGTTTTTT.